A selection of T cell receptor beta chains follows, all from one sample in a study of T cell changes during pregnancy in multiple sclerosis. Data came from immunoSEQ multiplex PCR; TCRdb stores just in-frame clones and leaves some out. This table holds roughly 40,000 clones, more than 90% found once. The specimen comprised CD4+ T cells from peripheral blood mononuclear cells, sampled in the second trimester of pregnancy. The receptors originated from a female donor with multiple sclerosis, enrolled in a pregnancy study. The CDR3 runs from the conserved cysteine through the conserved F or W. D genes are given only for firm matches. Clone size is shown for a subset of rows, as once, few, many or a class of expanded clone.

TRBJ2-3,TRBD1,15,NA,TRBV7-9,TGTGCCAGCAGCTCGTGGGACAGGGAAGCAGATACGCAGTATTTT,CASSSWDREADTQYF
TRBJ1-1,NA,16,NA,TRBV4-3,TGCGCCAGCAGCCAAGCCGGGGGGCGTATTTACACTGAAGCTTTCTTT,CASSQAGGRIYTEAFF
TRBJ2-1,TRBD1,16,NA,TRBV12-5,TGTGCTAGTGGTTTGGTATGGACAGGGAGTAACAATGAGCAGTTCTTC,CASGLVWTGSNNEQFF
TRBJ1-2,NA,13,once,TRBV6-5,TGTGCCAGCAGTTATGACAGGAACTATGGCTACACCTTC,CASSYDRNYGYTF
TRBJ1-2,NA,12,NA,TRBV5-5,TGTGCCAGCAGCCCGATACTGGATGGCTACACCTTC,CASSPILDGYTF
TRBJ2-2,NA,14,NA,TRBV18,TGTGCCAGCTCACAAGGCACAGTAACCGGGGAGCTGTTTTTT,CASSQGTVTGELFF
TRBJ1-4,TRBD1,14,NA,TRBV18,TGTGCCAGCTCACCGGGACAGTCAAATGAAAAACTGTTTTTT,CASSPGQSNEKLFF
TRBJ1-1,TRBD1,12,once,TRBV19,TGTGCCAGACAGGGGTCCATGACTGAAGCTTTCTTT,CARQGSMTEAFF
TRBJ2-1,TRBD1,12,NA,TRBV11-2,TGTGCCAGCAGCTTGGACAGGGTAGAGCAGTTCTTC,CASSLDRVEQFF
TRBJ2-3,NA,15,NA,TRBV5-1,TGCGCCAGCAGCCGGGACTTAACTAGCACAGATACGCAGTATTTT,CASSRDLTSTDTQYF
TRBJ1-2,TRBD1,17,NA,TRBV5-4,TGTGCCAGCAGCTCCGATTTTTGGGACAGGGATGACTATGGCTACACCTTC,CASSSDFWDRDDYGYTF
TRBJ2-1,NA,17,once,TRBV7-6,TGTGCCAGCAGCTTAGGCGCAGGGAACGTACGTACGAATGAGCAGTTCTTC,CASSLGAGNVRTNEQFF
TRBJ1-1,NA,16,NA,TRBV6-5,TGTGCCAGCAGTTACGGGCTTTTTGGTACGAACACTGAAGCTTTCTTT,CASSYGLFGTNTEAFF
TRBJ2-5,TRBD1,15,NA,TRBV4-3,TGCGCCAGCAGCCAGACTACAGGGGTTGGAGAGACCCAGTACTTC,CASSQTTGVGETQYF
TRBJ2-3,TRBD2,17,NA,TRBV11-2,TGTGCCAGCAGCTCGATATCGACTAGCGGAGTCACAGATACGCAGTATTTT,CASSSISTSGVTDTQYF
TRBJ1-2,TRBD1,12,NA,TRBV30,TGTGCCTGGAGCCGACAGGGTTATGGCTACACCTTC,CAWSRQGYGYTF
TRBJ1-2,TRBD1,13,NA,TRBV4-2,TGTGCCAGCAGCCAAACAGGGGGCTATGGCTACACCTTC,CASSQTGGYGYTF
TRBJ1-6,TRBD1,16,NA,TRBV7-2,TGTGCCAGCAGCTTATCTGGGACAGATCTTAATTCACCCCTCCACTTT,CASSLSGTDLNSPLHF
TRBJ1-1,NA,13,NA,TRBV5-6,TGTGCCAGCAGCCCAATACAGGGTTCAGTAGCTTTCTTT,CASSPIQGSVAFF
TRBJ2-1,TRBD1,16,NA,TRBV7-3,TGTGCCAGCAGCTTAAAGGGACAGGGGGGTCGGAATGAGCAGTTCTTC,CASSLKGQGGRNEQFF
TRBJ1-3,NA,13,NA,TRBV7-2,TGTGCCAGCAGCTTCGACTTAGGAAACACCATATATTTT,CASSFDLGNTIYF
TRBJ2-3,NA,15,NA,TRBV30,TGTGCCTGGAGCGACCTAGCGGACCAGGGGGATACGCAGTATTTT,CAWSDLADQGDTQYF
TRBJ1-2,NA,16,once,TRBV5-1,TGCGCCAGCAGCTTGCTTCCAGGACAAGTAGAGTATGGCTACACCTTC,CASSLLPGQVEYGYTF
TRBJ2-1,NA,15,NA,TRBV5-8,TGTGCCAGCACCCTAGGGGTTACCTCCTACAATGAGCAGTTCTTC,CASTLGVTSYNEQFF
TRBJ2-5,TRBD2,19,NA,TRBV5-4,TGTGCCAGCAGCTTGAGGTTAACTAGCGGGAGGGTGGCCGGGGAGACCCAGTACTTC,CASSLRLTSGRVAGETQYF
TRBJ2-7,NA,13,NA,TRBV10-2,TGCGCCAGCAGCGTAACAAGAACCAACGAGCAGTACTTC,CASSVTRTNEQYF
TRBJ1-2,NA,13,NA,TRBV14,TGTGCCAGCAGCCCCCGCCAGGGATCTGGCTACACCTTC,CASSPRQGSGYTF
TRBJ2-1,TRBD2,14,NA,TRBV30,TGTGCCTGGAGTGCCGGGACTAGCCCCCATGAGCAGTTCTTC,CAWSAGTSPHEQFF
TRBJ1-1,TRBD1,15,NA,TRBV19,TGTGCCAGTAGTCCCCCGTGGGACAGCAACACTGAAGCTTTCTTT,CASSPPWDSNTEAFF
TRBJ2-7,TRBD2,14,NA,TRBV18,TGTGCCAGCTCACCGGAGCGGGGGGTCTACGAGCAGTACTTC,CASSPERGVYEQYF
TRBJ1-5,NA,14,NA,TRBV7-9,TGTGCCAGCAGATCAGGGGAGAGCAATCAGCCCCAGCATTTT,CASRSGESNQPQHF
TRBJ2-6,TRBD1,15,once,TRBV11-3,TGTGCCAGCAGCTTAGGGGACAGGGGGGCCAACGTCCTGACTTTC,CASSLGDRGANVLTF
TRBJ2-1,TRBD2,15,NA,TRBV11-2,TGTGCCAGCAGCTCGACTAGCGGAGTCTACAATGAGCAGTTCTTC,CASSSTSGVYNEQFF
TRBJ1-2,TRBD1,15,NA,TRBV28,TGTGCCAGCAGTCCCCAACAGACAGGGAACTATGGCTACACCTTC,CASSPQQTGNYGYTF
TRBJ1-1,TRBD1,12,NA,TRBV27,TGTGCCAGCAGGGGGACAGGGACTGAAGCTTTCTTT,CASRGTGTEAFF
TRBJ1-2,NA,15,NA,TRBV7-3,TGTGCCAGCAGCTTACTCGGCGGCGCTAACTATGGCTACACCTTC,CASSLLGGANYGYTF
TRBJ2-7,TRBD1,15,NA,TRBV30,TGTGCCTGGAGTCCTTATGAGGACAGGATGTACGAGCAGTACTTC,CAWSPYEDRMYEQYF
TRBJ2-1,NA,15,NA,TRBV7-2,TGTGCCAGCAGACGGCCATCGGGAGTTTACAATGAGCAGTTCTTC,CASRRPSGVYNEQFF
TRBJ2-3,NA,14,NA,TRBV5-1,TGCGCCAGCAGCTTGGCGGAGCCCACAGATACGCAGTATTTT,CASSLAEPTDTQYF
TRBJ2-1,TRBD1,14,NA,TRBV9,TGTGCCAGCAGCGTAGGACAGGGGGCAAGTGAGCAGTTCTTC,CASSVGQGASEQFF
TRBJ2-7,NA,14,NA,TRBV6-5,TGTGCCAGCAGGACAGCAGGTTACTCCTACGAGCAGTACTTC,CASRTAGYSYEQYF
TRBJ1-3,NA,16,NA,TRBV7-2,TGTGCCAGCAGCTTAGGTCCACCGAGCTCTGGAAACACCATATATTTT,CASSLGPPSSGNTIYF